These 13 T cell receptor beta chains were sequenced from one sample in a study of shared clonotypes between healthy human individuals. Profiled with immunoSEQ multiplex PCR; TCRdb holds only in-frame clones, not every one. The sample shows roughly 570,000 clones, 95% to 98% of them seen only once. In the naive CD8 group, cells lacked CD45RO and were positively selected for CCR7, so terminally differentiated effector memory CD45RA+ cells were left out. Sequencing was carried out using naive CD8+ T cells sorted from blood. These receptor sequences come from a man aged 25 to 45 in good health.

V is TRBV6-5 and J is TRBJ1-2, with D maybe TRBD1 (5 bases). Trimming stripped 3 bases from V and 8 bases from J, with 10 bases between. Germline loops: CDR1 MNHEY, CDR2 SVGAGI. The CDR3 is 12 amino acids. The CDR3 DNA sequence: TGTGCCAGCAGTTATGGAGGGGAAGGCTACACCTTC. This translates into CASSYGGEGYTF.

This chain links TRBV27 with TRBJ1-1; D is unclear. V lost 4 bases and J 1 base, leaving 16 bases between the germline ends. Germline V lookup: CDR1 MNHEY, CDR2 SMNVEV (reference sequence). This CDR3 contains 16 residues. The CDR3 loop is CASSSSITGRNTEAFF. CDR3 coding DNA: TGTGCCAGCAGTTCATCAATAACTGGCCGGAACACTGAAGCTTTCTTT.

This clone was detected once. CDR3 residues: CASSSSPGAGGWNEQFF. The CDR3 DNA reads as TGTGCCAGCAGCTCCTCCCCTGGGGCAGGGGGCTGGAATGAGCAGTTCTTC. The V call is TRBV9, the J call TRBJ2-1, with 8 bases lining up with TRBD1. J was trimmed by 7 bases and V by 4 bases; bases with no gene match: 16. Per germline, CDR1 SGDLS and CDR2 YYNGEE. This CDR3 spans 17 amino acids.

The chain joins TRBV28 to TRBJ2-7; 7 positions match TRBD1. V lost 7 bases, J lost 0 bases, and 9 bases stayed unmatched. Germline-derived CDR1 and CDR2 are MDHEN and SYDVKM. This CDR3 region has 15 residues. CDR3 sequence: CASTMGQLSSYEQYF. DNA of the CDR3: TGTGCCAGCACCATGGGACAGCTGAGCTCCTACGAGCAGTACTTC.

The CDR3 reads CASLQIAGSRNEQFF. DNA for the CDR3: TGTGCCAGTCTACAGATAGCGGGGAGTAGAAATGAGCAGTTCTTC. V usage is TRBV19 and J usage is TRBJ2-1; 8 nucleotides match TRBD2. The CDR3 runs 15 residues. The V gene's germline CDR1 is LNHDA and CDR2 SQIVND (reference sequence). V was pared by 8 bases and J by 7 bases, with 13 bases of the junction left unmatched.

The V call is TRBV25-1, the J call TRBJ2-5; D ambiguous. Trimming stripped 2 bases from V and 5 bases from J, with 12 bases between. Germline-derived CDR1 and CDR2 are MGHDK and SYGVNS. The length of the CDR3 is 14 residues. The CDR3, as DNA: TGTGCCAGCAGTGAAGAACTACTGGTCGAGACCCAGTACTTC. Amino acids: CASSEELLVETQYF.

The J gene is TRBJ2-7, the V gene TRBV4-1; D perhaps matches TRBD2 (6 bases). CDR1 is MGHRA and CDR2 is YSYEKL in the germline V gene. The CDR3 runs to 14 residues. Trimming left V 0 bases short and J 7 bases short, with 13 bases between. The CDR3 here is CASSQEASVGEQYF. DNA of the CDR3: TGCGCCAGCAGCCAAGAGGCTAGCGTCGGGGAGCAGTACTTC.

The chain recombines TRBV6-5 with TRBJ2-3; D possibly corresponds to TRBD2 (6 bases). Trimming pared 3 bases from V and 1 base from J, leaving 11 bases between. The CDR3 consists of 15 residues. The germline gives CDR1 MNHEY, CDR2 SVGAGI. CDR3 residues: CASSYYSSGTDTQYF. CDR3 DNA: TGTGCCAGCAGTTATTACTCTAGCGGCACAGATACGCAGTATTTT.

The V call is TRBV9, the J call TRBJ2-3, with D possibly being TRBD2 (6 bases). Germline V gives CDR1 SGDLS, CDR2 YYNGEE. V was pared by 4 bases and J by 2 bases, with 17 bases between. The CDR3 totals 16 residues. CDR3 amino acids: CASSPRTTLYTDTQYF. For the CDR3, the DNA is TGTGCCAGCAGCCCCCGGACTACCCTATACACAGATACGCAGTATTTT.

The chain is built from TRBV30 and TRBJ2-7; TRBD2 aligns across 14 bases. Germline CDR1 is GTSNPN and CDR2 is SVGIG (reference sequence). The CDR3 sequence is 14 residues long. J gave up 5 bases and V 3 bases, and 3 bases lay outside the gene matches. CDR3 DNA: TGTGCCTGGAGGCTGGGACTAGCGGGAGACGAGCAGTACTTC. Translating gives CAWRLGLAGDEQYF.

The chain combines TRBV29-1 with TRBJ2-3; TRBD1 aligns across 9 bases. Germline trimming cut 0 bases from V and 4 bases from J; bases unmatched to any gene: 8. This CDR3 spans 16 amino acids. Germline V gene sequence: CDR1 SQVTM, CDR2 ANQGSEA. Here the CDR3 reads CSVEDRDRELPDTQYF. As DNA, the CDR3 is TGCAGCGTTGAAGATCGGGACAGGGAGTTGCCAGATACGCAGTATTTT.

This CDR3 reads CASSRRLDNEQFF. The CDR3 DNA is TGTGCCAGCAGCCGGAGACTAGACAATGAGCAGTTCTTC. The gene calls are TRBV14 and TRBJ2-1, with TRBD2 as a possible D gene (6 bases). Germline CDR1 is SGHDN and CDR2 is FVKESK. With 4 bases removed from V and 5 bases from J, the gap between germline ends came to 9 bases. The CDR3 loop spans 13 amino acids.

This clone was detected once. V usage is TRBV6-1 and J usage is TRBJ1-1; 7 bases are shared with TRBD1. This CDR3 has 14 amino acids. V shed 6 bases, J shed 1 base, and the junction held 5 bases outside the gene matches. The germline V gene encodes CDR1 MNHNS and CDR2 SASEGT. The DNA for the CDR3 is TGTGCCAGCAGCAGCAGGGGGGAGAACACTGAAGCTTTCTTT. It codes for CASSSRGENTEAFF.